This T cell receptor (beta chain) emerged from a study of shared clonotypes between healthy human individuals. Study-wide points: Shared across a few donors were around 5% of the naive CD4 clonotypes. Few donors restricted represented genetic and exposure-history diversity.

CDR3 length: 14 residues. V was shortened by 0 bases and J by 2 bases, with 8 bases between the two germline ends. Germline assignment: CDR1 ENHRY and CDR2 SYGVKD. The donors were all Caucasian adults (living in Nashville, Tennessee). The sample holds a few counts of this clone. Its cognate antigen is unknown. Method: immunoSEQ multiplex PCR; TCRdb's copy keeps in-frame clones and lacks some. The table shows about 300,000 clones, with around 74% occurring only once. The sequence was collected from a man aged 25-45 years in good health. The sequenced sample consisted of memory CD4+ T cells sorted from blood. As for subset: CD45RA-negative fraction. The chain uses TRBV10-3 and TRBJ2-7; D perhaps matches TRBD2 (5 bases). The CDR3 region has the DNA TGTGCCATCAGTGAGTCGGACGGGACCTACGAGCAGTACTTC. It specifies CAISESDGTYEQYF.